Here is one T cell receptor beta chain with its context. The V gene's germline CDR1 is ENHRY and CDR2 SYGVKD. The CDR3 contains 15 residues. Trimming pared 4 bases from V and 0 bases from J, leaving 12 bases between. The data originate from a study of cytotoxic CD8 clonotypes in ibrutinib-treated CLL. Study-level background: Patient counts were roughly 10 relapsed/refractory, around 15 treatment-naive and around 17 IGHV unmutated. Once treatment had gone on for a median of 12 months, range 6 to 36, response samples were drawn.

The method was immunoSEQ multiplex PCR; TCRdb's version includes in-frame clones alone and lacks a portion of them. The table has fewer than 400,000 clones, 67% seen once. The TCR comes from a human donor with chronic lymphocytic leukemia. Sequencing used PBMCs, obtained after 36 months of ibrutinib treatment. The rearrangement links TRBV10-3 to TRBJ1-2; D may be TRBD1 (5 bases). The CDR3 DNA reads TGTGCCATCAGTGTAGACAGATATACTAACTATGGCTACACCTTC. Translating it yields CAISVDRYTNYGYTF.